The 30 T cell receptor beta chains in this list originate from one sample, sequenced in a study of blood T cell repertoires in COVID-19. Assay: immunoSEQ multiplex PCR; the TCRdb copy retains only in-frame clones and omits some. The repertoire includes around 160,000 clones, around four fifths of them detected once, and roughly 3% sits in the top ten. The source material was peripheral blood. The origin of the receptors is a woman aged 40-49 years with active or convalescent COVID-19.

V and J are TRBV24-1 and TRBJ2-7, with 9 bases lining up with TRBD1. The germline CDR1 and CDR2 sequences are KGHDR and SFDVKD. CDR3 size: 16 residues. V trimming: 2 bases; J trimming: 2 bases; junction bases outside the gene matches: 6. The CDR3 sequence is CATSDSGTGPPYEQYF. DNA of the CDR3: TGTGCCACCAGTGATTCCGGGACAGGGCCGCCCTACGAGCAGTACTTC.

V is TRBV9 and J is TRBJ1-3; 10 nucleotides align to TRBD1. J lost 0 bases, V lost 3 bases, and 0 bases had no gene match. Per the germline V gene, CDR1 is SGDLS and CDR2 is YYNGEE. The CDR3 length is 15 residues. CDR3 protein: CASSGDRGSGNTIYF. CDR3 coding DNA: TGTGCCAGCAGCGGGGACAGGGGCTCTGGAAACACCATATATTTT.

The sample holds one count of this clone. CDR3 sequence reads: CASSLFQGIEQYF. The CDR3 DNA reads TGTGCCAGCAGTTTATTCCAGGGTATCGAGCAGTACTTC. This sequence joins TRBV28 and TRBJ2-7, with D possibly being TRBD1 (5 bases). Germline CDR1 reads MDHEN; CDR2 reads SYDVKM. This CDR3 has 13 residues. Trimming stripped 1 base from V and 6 bases from J, with 10 bases between.

V and J are TRBV19 and TRBJ1-1; D is ambiguous. The germline CDR1 and CDR2 sequences are LNHDA and SQIVND (reference sequence). Trimming shortened V by 7 bases and J by 10 bases, and 13 bases separated the two germline ends. CDR3 length: 11 amino acids. The CDR3 coding sequence is TGTGCCAGTATAGAGGGCGTTCGAGCTTTCTTT. It translates to CASIEGVRAFF.

The chain employs TRBV5-4 and TRBJ2-3; D possibly corresponds to TRBD1 (5 bases). Germline V gives CDR1 SGHNT, CDR2 YYREEE (reference sequence). Trimming shortened V by 4 bases and J by 2 bases, and 17 bases separated the two germline ends. The CDR3 sequence is 16 residues long. The CDR3 reads CASSQGMSEFTDTQYF. The CDR3 nucleotides are TGTGCCAGCAGCCAGGGAATGAGCGAGTTCACAGATACGCAGTATTTT.

V usage is TRBV20-1 and J usage is TRBJ2-5, with a possible D match to TRBD2 (6 bases). V dropped 3 bases and J dropped 2 bases, with 16 bases sitting between them. Germline V gives CDR1 DFQATT, CDR2 SNEGSKA (reference sequence). The CDR3 has 15 amino acids. DNA of the CDR3: TGCAGTGCTAGTCGCTTCCGGGACTTGCAAGAGACCCAGTACTTC. It specifies CSASRFRDLQETQYF.

The V and J genes are TRBV12-3 or TRBV12-4 and TRBJ1-1, with D possibly being TRBD1 (5 bases). The germline V and J ends were trimmed by 3 bases and 1 base, with 6 bases remaining between them. This CDR3 region has 13 residues. CDR3 residues: CASSFGQNTEAFF. CDR3 DNA sequence: TGTGCCAGCAGTTTTGGACAGAACACTGAAGCTTTCTTT.

V gene TRBV4-1 combines with J gene TRBJ1-1; 8 nucleotides line up with TRBD1. The V gene end was trimmed by 10 bases and the J gene end by 0 bases; junction bases not matched to a gene: 4. The CDR3 is 13 residues long. Germline CDR1 MGHRA, CDR2 YSYEKL. DNA for the CDR3: TGCGCCACTGGACAGGGATTGAACACTGAAGCTTTCTTT. It specifies CATGQGLNTEAFF.

This clone showed up just once. The V call is TRBV4-1, the J call TRBJ1-1, with a tentative D call TRBD1 (5 bases). Trimming removed 3 bases from V and 1 base from J, with 12 bases in between. Germline assignment: CDR1 MGHRA and CDR2 YSYEKL. There are 15 residues in the CDR3. CDR3 residues: CASSQGGKGNTEAFF. The CDR3 nucleotides are TGCGCCAGCAGCCAGGGGGGAAAGGGGAACACTGAAGCTTTCTTT.

The CDR3 sequence is CASSRVSTEAFF. In DNA, the CDR3 is TGTGCCAGTAGCAGGGTATCCACTGAAGCTTTCTTT. The chain joins TRBV19 to TRBJ1-1; D might be TRBD1 (5 bases). Germline V CDR1 and CDR2: LNHDA, SQIVND (reference sequence). V shed 6 bases and J shed 4 bases, with 9 bases lying between them. This CDR3 is built from 12 residues.

The chain joins TRBV7-8 to TRBJ2-5, with TRBD2 matching over 14 bases. V lost 5 bases and J lost 13; bases outside the gene matches: 6. The CDR3 contains 13 residues. Germline V gene data show CDR1 as SGHVS and CDR2 as FQNEAQ. The CDR3 sequence is CASSLPGLAGVYF. The DNA of the CDR3 is TGTGCCAGCAGCCTTCCGGGACTAGCGGGAGTGTACTTC. Supplemented by reference TRBV7-8 and TRBJ2-5, the full variable domain reads GAGVSQSPRYKVAKRGQDVALRCDPISGHVSLFWYQQALGQGPEFLTYFQNEAQLDKSGLPSDRFFAERPEGSVSTLKIQRTQQEDSAVYLCASSLPGLAGVYFGPGTRLLVL.

The CDR3 protein is CASSGGTGEYEQYF. The CDR3 coding sequence is TGTGCCAGCAGCGGAGGGACAGGGGAATACGAGCAGTACTTC. The J gene is TRBJ2-7, the V gene TRBV5-5; 10 nucleotides match TRBD1. From germline, CDR1 is SGHKS and CDR2 YYEKEE (reference sequence). V lost 4 bases to trimming and J lost 4 bases; unmatched junction nucleotides: 5. This CDR3 has 14 amino acids.

This chain links TRBV5-1 with TRBJ1-2; 7 bases align to TRBD1. J was trimmed by 4 bases and V by 4 bases; bases with no gene match: 1. This CDR3 has 12 amino acids. Looked up from germline, CDR1 is SGHRS and CDR2 is YFSETQ. CDR3 protein: CASSRDSYGYTF. The CDR3 bases are TGCGCCAGCAGCCGGGACAGCTATGGCTACACCTTC.

The chain links TRBV6-4 to TRBJ2-7, with 9 bases identical to TRBD2. The CDR3 has 15 residues. The V gene's germline CDR1 is MRHNA and CDR2 SNTAGT. With V trimmed by 5 bases and J by 7 bases, 12 bases remained unmatched. The CDR3 protein is CASSPGLASQREQYF. The CDR3 DNA follows: TGTGCCAGCAGTCCCGGACTAGCGTCCCAGCGGGAGCAGTACTTC.

The V gene is TRBV6-5, the J gene TRBJ1-1; the match to TRBD1 covers 7 bases. V was clipped by 6 bases and J by 5 bases; unmatched bases: 9. The CDR3 sequence is 14 residues long. The V gene's germline CDR1 is MNHEY and CDR2 SVGAGI. The DNA for the CDR3 is TGTGCCAGCAGGGCGACAGGGTTAGGAACTGAAGCTTTCTTT. Its translation: CASRATGLGTEAFF.

J is TRBJ2-5 and V is TRBV4-1, with 11 positions matching TRBD2. The germline CDR1 and CDR2 sequences are MGHRA and YSYEKL. The CDR3 runs 16 residues. The junction had 6 bases not matched to a gene; V was cut back by 3 bases and J by 3 bases. CDR3 sequence: CASSHGLAGFEETQYF. The CDR3 DNA follows: TGCGCCAGCAGCCACGGACTAGCGGGTTTTGAAGAGACCCAGTACTTC.

The chain has TRBV30 and TRBJ2-1; a weak D match, TRBD2 (5 bases). From germline, CDR1 is GTSNPN and CDR2 SVGIG (reference sequence). The V end was cut by 0 bases, the J end by 12 bases, with 12 bases between. The CDR3 contains 12 residues. In nucleotides, the CDR3 is TGTGCCTGGAGTGTAACTTCGGGGTGGCAGTTCTTC. Its translation: CAWSVTSGWQFF. Looking up the rest from reference TRBV30 and TRBJ2-1 gives the full variable domain: SQTIHQWPATLVQPVGSPLSLECTVEGTSNPNLYWYRQAAGRGLQLLFYSVGIGQISSEVPQNLSASRPQDRQFILSSKKLLLSDSGFYLCAWSVTSGWQFFGPGTRLTVL.

The chain is built from TRBV19 and TRBJ2-2; the D gene is possibly TRBD2 (6 bases). Trimming left V 2 bases short and J 4 bases short, with 8 bases between. This CDR3 has 14 residues. Germline V gene data show CDR1 as LNHDA and CDR2 as SQIVND (reference sequence). The CDR3 DNA follows: TGTGCCAGTAGTATAATGGGGGGCACCGGGGAGCTGTTTTTT. It translates to CASSIMGGTGELFF.

The chain employs TRBV5-1 and TRBJ1-4; unclear D gene. This CDR3 contains 14 residues. CDR1 is SGHRS, CDR2 YFSETQ, per germline. The V and J ends lost 0 bases and 5 bases respectively, with 8 bases between them. DNA of the CDR3: TGCGCCAGCAGCTTGGACAGACCCAATGAAAAACTGTTTTTT. Translated: CASSLDRPNEKLFF.

This chain joins TRBV28 and TRBJ1-1; D remains ambiguous. CDR3 length: 13 residues. Germline CDR1 is MDHEN and CDR2 is SYDVKM. The V end lost 4 bases, the J end lost 7 bases, and 13 bases lay between the germline ends. Here the CDR3 DNA reads TGTGCCAGCAGTTCCCCACGCCCCGGTGAAGCTTTCTTT. It encodes CASSSPRPGEAFF.

This chain connects TRBV19 to TRBJ2-3; possible D gene TRBD2, 6 bases. There are 13 residues in the CDR3. CDR1 and CDR2 (germline): LNHDA, SQIVND (reference sequence). The V end lost 2 bases, the J end lost 4 bases, and 7 bases lay between the germline ends. The CDR3 protein is CASSISGADTQYF. CDR3 bases: TGTGCCAGTAGTATATCGGGAGCAGATACGCAGTATTTT.

This clone was picked up one time. The chain joins TRBV19 to TRBJ1-5; TRBD1 matches at 9 bases. The CDR3 spans 17 residues. After removal of 3 bases from V and 4 bases from J, the junction contained 10 bases not matched to a gene. CDR1 is LNHDA, CDR2 SQIVND, per germline (reference sequence). The CDR3 DNA reads TGTGCCAGTAGTATCCCAAACAGGGGGCAAGGGAATCAGCCCCAGCATTTT. The encoded protein is CASSIPNRGQGNQPQHF.

The chain has TRBV28 and TRBJ1-1; TRBD1 matches 8 bases. There are 15 residues in the CDR3. Losses at the gene ends were 7 bases for V and 0 bases for J; bases not matched to a gene: 7. Germline values: CDR1 MDHEN, CDR2 SYDVKM. CDR3 DNA sequence: TGTGCCAGCATTTCAGGGGGCCTCATGAACACTGAAGCTTTCTTT. Its translation is CASISGGLMNTEAFF.

A few counts support this clone. The chain has TRBV5-6 and TRBJ1-6; D gene uncertain. The germline V and J ends were trimmed by 4 bases and 9 bases, with 20 bases remaining between them. From germline, CDR1 is SGHDT and CDR2 YYEEEE. This CDR3 has 16 amino acids. CDR3 nucleotides: TGTGCCAGCAGCACGCCCCGTGGAGGGCGCAGTTCACCCCTCCACTTT. As protein: CASSTPRGGRSSPLHF.

The rearrangement joins TRBV14 to TRBJ1-2, with D uncertain. Trimming took off 5 bases at V and 8 bases at J, with 12 bases between the two ends. This CDR3 has 12 residues. Looked up from germline, CDR1 is SGHDN and CDR2 is FVKESK. CDR3 coding DNA: TGTGCCAGCAGCAAAGGGCCATGGGGCTACACCTTC. It codes for CASSKGPWGYTF.

The rearrangement links TRBV6-5 to TRBJ2-1, with TRBD2 identical over 7 bases. The CDR3 covers 15 residues. Germline CDR1 MNHEY, CDR2 SVGAGI. The junction had 10 bases not matched to a gene; V was cut back by 4 bases and J by 7 bases. CDR3 in amino acids: CASSSGGPWGNEQFF. The DNA for the CDR3 is TGTGCCAGCAGTTCGGGGGGACCCTGGGGGAATGAGCAGTTCTTC.

This chain connects TRBV27 to TRBJ1-4, with a tentative D call TRBD1 (5 bases). This CDR3 spans 14 amino acids. Germline CDR1 is MNHEY and CDR2 is SMNVEV (reference sequence). Trimming shortened V by 2 bases and J by 8 bases, and 12 bases separated the two germline ends. CDR3 protein: CASSLDGGWEKLFF. The CDR3 region has the DNA TGTGCCAGCAGTTTAGACGGGGGGTGGGAAAAACTGTTTTTT.

The gene calls are TRBV5-6 and TRBJ1-3; D is possibly TRBD1 (5 bases). There are 16 residues in the CDR3. V was trimmed by 2 bases and J by 0 bases, leaving 12 bases between them. Germline V gene data show CDR1 as SGHDT and CDR2 as YYEEEE. The CDR3 reads CASSFVTDSSGNTIYF. CDR3 sequence (DNA): TGTGCCAGCAGCTTTGTCACAGACAGCTCTGGAAACACCATATATTTT.

This clone came up once. The chain links TRBV5-8 to TRBJ1-2, with D possibly being TRBD1 (5 bases). This CDR3 has 15 amino acids. Germline lookup yields CDR1 SGHTS and CDR2 YDEGEE. With 2 bases removed from V and 6 bases from J, the gap between germline ends came to 17 bases. CDR3 protein: CASSLNLPTANGYTF. DNA for the CDR3: TGTGCCAGCAGCTTAAACCTACCGACAGCTAATGGCTACACCTTC.

Concerning this clone: At one boundary the junction diverges from the germline segment, which might be a read error. The V call is TRBV29-1, the J call TRBJ2-3, with 8 bases aligning to TRBD1. This CDR3 spans 14 amino acids. Germline assignment: CDR1 SQVTM and CDR2 ANQGSEA. The CDR3 DNA reads TGCAGCGTTGCTTCAGGGGGCTATACAGATACCCAGTATTTT. Translation gives CSVASGGYTDTQYF.